Listed here is a single T cell receptor (beta chain). Its antigen is not known. This record belongs to a study of blood T cells in healthy people across ages. Whole-study results and caveats: The study could not conclusively compare naive and antigen-experienced cells, given its unsorted PBMCs.

Trimming removed 3 bases from V and 5 bases from J; junction bases left unmatched: 3. The CDR3 consists of 14 residues. Germline V gene data show CDR1 as MNHEY and CDR2 as SMNVEV (reference sequence). A second 7 to 11 cycle PCR used barcoded and J-beta primers. Each CDR3 protein is one row after TCRdb ran MiXCR on the 5' RACE reads. In the table there are hundreds of thousands of distinct CDR3 sequences, around 34% of which are singletons. The chain links TRBV27 to TRBJ1-5; 8 nucleotides align to TRBD1. Sequenced material: blood. This TCR derives from a man younger than 35 in good health. CDR3 DNA sequence: TGTGCCAGCAGTTTCCAGGGGGCCGATCAGCCCCAGCATTTT. Translating gives CASSFQGADQPQHF.